Sequencing of this TCR beta chain was carried out in a study of shared clonotypes between healthy human individuals. At the level of the study: Three CD4 naive, three CD4 memory, two CD8 naive and one CD8 memory plate were used per donor. Study results and caveats: Non-shared clonotypes had lower generation probabilities than those shared by all four donors.

The authors ran the assay at deep level. On sorted subsets, replicate PCRs used about 0.2 ug DNA, or some 27,000 T cell genomes. TCRdb keeps only in-frame clones here, not all; method: immunoSEQ multiplex PCR. The sample yields 550,000 to 850,000 clones, 72% seen once. With respect to this clone: Its antigen is still unknown.

This CDR3 is 14 amino acids long. V was shortened by 8 bases and J by 10 bases, with 21 bases between the two germline ends. CDR1 is MDHEN, CDR2 SYDVKM, per germline. The sequence derives from a woman in her 30s in good health. The sample was memory CD4+ T cells sorted from blood. The subset denotes: CD45RA-negative fraction. This chain links TRBV28 with TRBJ2-1; possibly TRBD2 for D (6 bases). CDR3 in amino acids: CASGVWQGLTEQFF. DNA of the CDR3: TGTGCCAGCGGCGTGTGGCAGGGACTGACCGAGCAGTTCTTC.